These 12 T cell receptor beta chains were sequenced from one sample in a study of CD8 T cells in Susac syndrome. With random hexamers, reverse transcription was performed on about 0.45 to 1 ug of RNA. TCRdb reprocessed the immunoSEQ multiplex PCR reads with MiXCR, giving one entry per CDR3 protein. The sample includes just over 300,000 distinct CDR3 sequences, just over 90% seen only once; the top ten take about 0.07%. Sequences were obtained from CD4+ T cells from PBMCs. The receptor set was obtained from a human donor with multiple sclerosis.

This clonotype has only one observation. Written as DNA, the CDR3 is TGCAGCGGCGGGGCAGGGACCTACGAGCAGTACTTC. This codes for CSGGAGTYEQYF. This chain joins TRBV29-1 and TRBJ2-7; D perhaps matches TRBD2 (6 bases). The CDR3 totals 12 residues. CDR1 and CDR2 (germline): SQVTM, ANQGSEA. V was cut by 7 bases and J by 2 bases, with 12 bases left in between.

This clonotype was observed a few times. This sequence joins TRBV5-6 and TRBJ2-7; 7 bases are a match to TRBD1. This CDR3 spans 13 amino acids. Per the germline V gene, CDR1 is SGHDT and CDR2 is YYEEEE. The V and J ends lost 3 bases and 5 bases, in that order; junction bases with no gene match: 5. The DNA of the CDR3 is TGTGCCAGCAGCTCCATAGGACAGGACGAGCAGTACTTC. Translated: CASSSIGQDEQYF.

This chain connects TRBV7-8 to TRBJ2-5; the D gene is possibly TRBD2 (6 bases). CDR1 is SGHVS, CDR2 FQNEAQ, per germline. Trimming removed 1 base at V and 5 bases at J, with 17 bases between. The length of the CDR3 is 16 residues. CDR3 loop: CASSLVVAGGGETQYF. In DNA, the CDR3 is TGTGCCAGCAGCTTAGTCGTCGCGGGTGGAGGGGAGACCCAGTACTTC.

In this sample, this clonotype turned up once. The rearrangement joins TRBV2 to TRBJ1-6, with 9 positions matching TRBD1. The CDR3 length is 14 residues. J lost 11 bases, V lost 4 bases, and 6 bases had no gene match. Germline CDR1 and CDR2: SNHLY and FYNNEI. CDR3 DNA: TGTGCCAGCAGTGGGGACAGGGAGATTACACCCCTCCACTTT. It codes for CASSGDREITPLHF.

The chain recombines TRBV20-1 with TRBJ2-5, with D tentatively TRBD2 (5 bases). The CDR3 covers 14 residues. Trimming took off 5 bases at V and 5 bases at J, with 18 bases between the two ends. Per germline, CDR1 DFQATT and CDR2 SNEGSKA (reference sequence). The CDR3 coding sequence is TGCAGTGCTTCCCCCTCGGCGCCGGGGGAGACCCAGTACTTC. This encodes CSASPSAPGETQYF.

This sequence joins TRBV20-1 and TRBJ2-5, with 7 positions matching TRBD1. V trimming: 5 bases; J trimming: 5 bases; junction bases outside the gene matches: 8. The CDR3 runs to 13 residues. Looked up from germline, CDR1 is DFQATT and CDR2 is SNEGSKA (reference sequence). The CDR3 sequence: CSAPGQPGETQYF. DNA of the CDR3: TGCAGTGCTCCGGGACAGCCCGGGGAGACCCAGTACTTC.

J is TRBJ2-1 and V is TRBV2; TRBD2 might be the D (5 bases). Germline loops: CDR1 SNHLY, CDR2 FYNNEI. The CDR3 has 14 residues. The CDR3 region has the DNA TGTGCTCGAGGGTCCCCAGGCCTGGGGAATGAGCAGTTCTTC. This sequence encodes CARGSPGLGNEQFF.

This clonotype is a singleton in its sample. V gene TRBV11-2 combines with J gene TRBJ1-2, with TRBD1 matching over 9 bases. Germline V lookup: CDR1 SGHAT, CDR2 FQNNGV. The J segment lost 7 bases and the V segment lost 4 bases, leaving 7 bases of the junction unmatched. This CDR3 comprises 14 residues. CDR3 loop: CASSSQNRGLGYTF. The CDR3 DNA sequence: TGTGCCAGCAGCTCTCAGAACAGGGGGCTTGGCTACACCTTC.

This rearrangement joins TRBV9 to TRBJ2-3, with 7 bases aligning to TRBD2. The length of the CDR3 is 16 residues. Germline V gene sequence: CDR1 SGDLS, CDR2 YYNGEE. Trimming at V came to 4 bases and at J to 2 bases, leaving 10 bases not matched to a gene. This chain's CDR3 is CASSPRAGVNTDTQYF. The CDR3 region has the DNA TGTGCCAGCAGCCCTCGGGCGGGGGTGAACACAGATACGCAGTATTTT.

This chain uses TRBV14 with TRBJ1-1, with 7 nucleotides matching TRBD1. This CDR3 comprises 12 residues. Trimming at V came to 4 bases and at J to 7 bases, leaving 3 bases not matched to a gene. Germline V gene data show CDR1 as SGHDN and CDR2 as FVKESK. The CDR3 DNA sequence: TGTGCCAGCAGCCGACAGGGACTTGAAGCTTTCTTT. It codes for CASSRQGLEAFF.

The DNA of the CDR3 is TGTGCCAGCAGCCGTTCCTTGGGGGCCAGGGAGACCCAGTACTTC. Protein: CASSRSLGARETQYF. V and J are TRBV4-2 and TRBJ2-5, with TRBD1 as a possible D gene (6 bases). CDR3 length: 15 residues. Deletions cut 4 bases from V and 5 bases from J, with 17 bases between. Germline lookup yields CDR1 LGHNA and CDR2 YNFKEQ.

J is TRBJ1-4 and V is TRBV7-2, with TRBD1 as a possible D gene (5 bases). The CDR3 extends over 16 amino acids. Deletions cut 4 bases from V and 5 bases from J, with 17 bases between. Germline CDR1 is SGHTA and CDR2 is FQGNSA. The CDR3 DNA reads TGTGCCAGCAGCTCTAACCCGGGACCGCTGAATGAAAAACTGTTTTTT. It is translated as CASSSNPGPLNEKLFF.